This T cell receptor (beta chain) derives from a study of blood T cell repertoires in COVID-19. Method: immunoSEQ multiplex PCR; TCRdb's copy keeps in-frame clones and lacks some. This sample yields fewer than 350,000 clones, of which approximately 88% are seen a single time; about 1.8% belongs to the top ten. CDR1 MNHEY and CDR2 SVGAGI come from the germline V gene. The V end lost 10 bases, the J end lost 4 bases, and 10 bases lay between the germline ends. CDR3 length: 11 residues. Those enrolled, adults aged about 18 to 95 years, came from about two dozen US areas. V gene TRBV6-5 combines with J gene TRBJ1-1, with D possibly TRBD1 on 6 matching bases. This receptor was identified in a middle-aged woman who had recovered from COVID-19. Sequenced input: PBMCs or T cells enriched from blood (not recorded which). As DNA, the CDR3 is TGTGCCATCCTCAGGGGCACTGAAGCTTTCTTT. The encoded protein is CAILRGTEAFF.